This entry describes one T cell receptor beta chain. This CDR3 comprises 14 residues. Germline V gene sequence: CDR1 SQVTM, CDR2 ANQGSEA. Between the trimmed V and J ends, which lost 3 bases and 1 base, there was a span of 12 bases. This entry belongs to a study of blood T cell repertoires in COVID-19. Here immunoSEQ multiplex PCR was the method, and the copy in TCRdb shows in-frame clones only, minus some. The sample yields approximately 300,000 clones, 86% seen once. The sequence was collected from a woman aged 18-29 years who had recovered from COVID-19. Sequences were obtained from PBMCs or T cells enriched from blood (not recorded which). The chain carries TRBV29-1 and TRBJ1-1; D is perhaps TRBD1 (5 bases). The CDR3 DNA reads as TGCAGCGTTGAGCGGTGGGACTGGAACACTGAAGCTTTCTTT. Amino acids: CSVERWDWNTEAFF.